One and the same sample provided the 12 T cell receptor beta chains below, sequenced in a study of T cell changes during pregnancy in multiple sclerosis (dated by TCRdb to the late 2010s). The method was the immunoSEQ multiplex PCR assay. Here the immuneACCESS table is served through TCRdb, limited to in-frame sequences with V and J called. Missing clones are a known gap in these copies; in checked studies unresolved V genes cover under half, and the rest lacks a known reason. In this sample the table shows about 56,000 clones, about 93% of which occur a single time. The ten largest clones capture less than 0.5% of the sample. Material: CD4+ T cells from peripheral blood mononuclear cells, obtained in the third trimester of pregnancy. The source is a female donor with multiple sclerosis, enrolled in a pregnancy study.

This clone was seen once. The chain has TRBV2 and TRBJ1-4; D is unresolved. Germline V gene data show CDR1 as SNHLY and CDR2 as FYNNEI. Trimming took 7 bases from V and 2 from J, leaving 17 bases between them. The length of the CDR3 is 16 residues. The DNA for the CDR3 is TGTGCCAGCATGTGGCACGAAGGAGTGACTAATGAAAAACTGTTTTTT. Its translation is CASMWHEGVTNEKLFF.

The chain employs TRBV11-2 and TRBJ1-6; no clear D gene. This CDR3 has 12 amino acids. Germline V gene lookup returns CDR1 SGHAT and CDR2 FQNNGV. V was clipped by 0 bases and J by 15 bases, with 9 bases between them. The CDR3 here is CASSLDTSFLHF. CDR3 nucleotides: TGTGCCAGCAGCTTAGATACGAGTTTCCTCCACTTT.

The gene calls are TRBV6-5 and TRBJ2-3; D perhaps matches TRBD2 (6 bases). The V gene lost 2 bases and the J gene lost 3 bases, with 9 bases spanning the gap. The CDR3 is 14 residues long. Per germline, CDR1 MNHEY and CDR2 SVGAGI. CDR3 nucleotides: TGTGCCAGCAGTTACGCCGCGGGGACAGATACGCAGTATTTT. This codes for CASSYAAGTDTQYF.

This chain joins TRBV27 and TRBJ2-1; TRBD1 aligns across 11 bases. There are 16 residues in the CDR3. Germline V CDR1 and CDR2: MNHEY, SMNVEV (reference sequence). J lost 4 bases, V lost 4 bases, and 6 bases had no gene match. CDR3 protein: CASSSYGTGGYNEQFF. CDR3 nucleotide sequence: TGTGCCAGCAGTTCCTACGGGACAGGGGGTTACAATGAGCAGTTCTTC.

In this sample, this clone turned up once. The V gene is TRBV4-1, the J gene TRBJ1-4, with 8 bases aligning to TRBD1. V lost 6 bases and J lost 8; bases outside the gene matches: 11. Per the germline V gene, CDR1 is MGHRA and CDR2 is YSYEKL. The CDR3 sequence is 15 residues long. The CDR3 coding sequence is TGCGCCAGCAGTCCGGGACAGGCGGATATGGAAAAACTGTTTTTT. It translates to CASSPGQADMEKLFF.

The gene calls are TRBV27 and TRBJ2-1, with 11 bases that match TRBD2. Germline V CDR1 and CDR2: MNHEY, SMNVEV (reference sequence). J was trimmed by 5 bases and V by 4 bases; bases with no gene match: 10. The length of the CDR3 is 17 residues. This CDR3 reads CASSSLILLAGDNEQFF. In DNA form, the CDR3 reads TGTGCCAGCAGTTCCCTTATATTACTAGCGGGGGACAATGAGCAGTTCTTC.

This clone was detected a few times. The rearrangement uses TRBV9 and TRBJ1-4; 9 nucleotides align to TRBD1. Germline loops: CDR1 SGDLS, CDR2 YYNGEE. V shed 4 bases, J shed 8 bases, and the junction held 9 bases outside the gene matches. There are 15 residues in the CDR3. CDR3 loop: CASSQRGTGYEKLFF. The CDR3 nucleotides read TGTGCCAGCAGCCAAAGAGGGACAGGGTACGAAAAACTGTTTTTT.

The chain employs TRBV9 and TRBJ2-1; D gene unclear. The CDR3 is 16 amino acids. Germline V gene sequence: CDR1 SGDLS, CDR2 YYNGEE. V was trimmed by 1 base and J by 7 bases, leaving 18 bases between them. This CDR3 reads CASSVTIGSGANEQFF. The CDR3 DNA is TGTGCCAGCAGCGTAACGATTGGATCAGGCGCTAATGAGCAGTTCTTC.

The rearrangement links TRBV6-6 to TRBJ1-2; possible D gene TRBD1, 5 bases. The germline V and J ends were trimmed by 0 bases and 6 bases, with 11 bases remaining between them. Germline V gives CDR1 MNHNY, CDR2 SVGAGI (reference sequence). The CDR3 is 14 amino acids. The CDR3 sequence: CASSYSRRDDGYTF. DNA for the CDR3: TGTGCCAGCAGTTACTCTAGGAGGGACGATGGCTACACCTTC.

The V call is TRBV13, the J call TRBJ1-2; D gene ambiguous. Trimming took 4 bases from V and 3 from J, leaving 24 bases between them. CDR3 size: 18 residues. Germline V gene sequence: CDR1 PRHDT, CDR2 FYEKMQ (reference sequence). The CDR3 reads CASSSSGFDLLLHYGYTF. CDR3 DNA sequence: TGTGCCAGCAGCTCCTCAGGCTTCGATCTCCTCTTGCACTATGGCTACACCTTC.

The rearrangement joins TRBV9 to TRBJ2-2, with no clear D. Germline loops: CDR1 SGDLS, CDR2 YYNGEE. The CDR3 loop spans 12 amino acids. Between the trimmed V and J ends, which lost 0 bases and 5 bases, there was a span of 2 bases. CDR3 in amino acids: CASSVATGELFF. CDR3 nucleotide sequence: TGTGCCAGCAGCGTAGCTACCGGGGAGCTGTTTTTT.

The V gene is TRBV6-5, the J gene TRBJ2-4, with D perhaps TRBD1 (6 bases). V shed 2 bases and J shed 0 bases, with 11 bases lying between them. The CDR3 has 16 amino acids. Germline CDR1 is MNHEY and CDR2 is SVGAGI. CDR3 residues: CASSYTGRVAKNIQYF. The CDR3 nucleotides read TGTGCCAGCAGTTACACAGGGCGAGTAGCCAAAAACATTCAGTACTTC.